The text below deals with one T cell receptor (beta chain). The V segment lost 5 bases and the J segment 1 base; nucleotides outside the gene matches: 12. Germline-derived CDR1 and CDR2 are SEHNR and FQNEAQ (reference sequence). The CDR3 consists of 17 residues. Data came from immunoSEQ multiplex PCR; TCRdb stores just in-frame clones and leaves some out. This table holds about 210,000 clones, approximately 78% found once. This record comes from a study of blood T cell repertoires in COVID-19. The sequence came from a woman aged 40 to 50 with acute or convalescent COVID-19. The chain carries TRBV7-9 and TRBJ1-2; 8 bases fit TRBD1. Source material: peripheral blood. CDR3 sequence (DNA): TGTGCCAGCAGCAGGGGGACAGGTGGGACCTATAACTATGGCTACACCTTC. Amino acid sequence: CASSRGTGGTYNYGYTF.